Presented here are 15 T cell receptor beta chains from one specimen sequenced in a study of T cells and Merkel cell carcinoma outcomes. The assay was immunoSEQ multiplex PCR, and TCRdb's table has in-frame clones only and misses some. The sample yields over 10,000 clones, over 95% seen once. Sequencing was carried out using tumor tissue from Merkel cell carcinoma. The receptors come from a human donor with Merkel cell carcinoma.

The chain combines TRBV5-4 with TRBJ1-1; unclear D gene. Germline V lookup: CDR1 SGHNT, CDR2 YYREEE (reference sequence). V lost 6 bases, J lost 1 base, and 13 bases lay in between. There are 14 residues in the CDR3. CDR3 bases: TGTGCCAGCATCTCCTTGGGTAAGAACACTGAAGCTTTCTTT. Protein: CASISLGKNTEAFF.

This clone was picked up one time. One junction end disagrees with the germline gene, perhaps due to a read error. The chain is built from TRBV7-6 and TRBJ2-2; TRBD1 matches 10 bases. The germline V gene encodes CDR1 SGHVS and CDR2 FNYEAQ. The CDR3 extends over 17 amino acids. This chain's CDR3 is CASSLGGQGSNTGELFF. The CDR3 DNA reads TGTGCCAGCAGTTTAGGGGGACAGGGGTCGAACACCGGGGAGCTGTTTTTT.

The V gene is TRBV11-2, the J gene TRBJ1-2; D uncertain. Germline V gene data show CDR1 as SGHAT and CDR2 as FQNNGV. The V end lost 0 bases, the J end lost 2 bases, and 4 bases lay between the germline ends. The CDR3 loop spans 13 amino acids. The CDR3 DNA follows: TGTGCCAGCAGCTTAGAAGGGAACTATGGCTACACCTTC. It encodes CASSLEGNYGYTF.

V is TRBV9 and J is TRBJ2-5, with 7 positions matching TRBD1. The CDR3 totals 14 residues. Germline V lookup: CDR1 SGDLS, CDR2 YYNGEE. Germline trimming cut 2 bases from V and 1 base from J; bases unmatched to any gene: 2. The CDR3 loop reads CASSVGTAQETQYF. The CDR3 region has the DNA TGTGCCAGCAGCGTCGGGACAGCCCAAGAGACCCAGTACTTC. The full variable domain, completed using reference TRBV9 and TRBJ2-5, is DSGVTQTPKHLITATGQRVTLRCSPRSGDLSVYWYQQSLDQGLQFLIQYYNGEERAKGNILERFSAQQFPDLHSELNLSSLELGDSALYFCASSVGTAQETQYFGPGTRLLVL.

The gene calls are TRBV7-8 and TRBJ1-1; 8 nucleotides line up with TRBD1. CDR3 length: 19 amino acids. The trim removed 6 bases at V and 1 base at J, leaving 19 bases unmatched. In germline, CDR1 is SGHVS, CDR2 FQNEAQ. The CDR3 loop is CASSSLYQGARGKNTEAFF. DNA for the CDR3: TGTGCCAGCAGTTCGTTGTATCAGGGGGCTCGGGGCAAGAACACTGAAGCTTTCTTT.

The genes are TRBV27 and TRBJ2-1; the D gene is possibly TRBD2 (6 bases). V shed 0 bases and J shed 6 bases, with 15 bases lying between them. Per the germline V gene, CDR1 is MNHEY and CDR2 is SMNVEV (reference sequence). This CDR3 contains 16 residues. CDR3 DNA: TGTGCCAGCAGTTTATCGGGAGGCGCGCGAGCCAATGAGCAGTTCTTC. Protein product: CASSLSGGARANEQFF.

The rearrangement links TRBV5-4 to TRBJ2-5; TRBD2 aligns across 7 bases. Per the germline V gene, CDR1 is SGHNT and CDR2 is YYREEE (reference sequence). The V segment lost 4 bases and the J segment 3 bases; nucleotides outside the gene matches: 21. The CDR3 runs to 19 residues. CDR3 amino acids: CASSAPEHRGGSIEETQYF. In DNA form, the CDR3 reads TGTGCCAGCAGCGCTCCCGAACATAGAGGCGGGAGTATCGAAGAGACCCAGTACTTC.

V gene TRBV7-3 combines with J gene TRBJ2-1; D might be TRBD1 or TRBD2, each matching 5 bases. The V gene lost 3 bases and the J gene lost 4 bases, with 13 bases spanning the gap. CDR1 and CDR2 (germline): SGHTA, FQGTGA. This CDR3 is built from 15 residues. Here the CDR3 DNA reads TGTGCCAGCAGCTTTATGGGGGAGCCTTACAATGAGCAGTTCTTC. It encodes CASSFMGEPYNEQFF.

This clone has only one observation. This chain links TRBV18 with TRBJ1-1, with D unresolved. CDR3 length: 14 residues. V lost 0 bases and J lost 2, with 7 bases in between. Germline CDR1 is KGHSH and CDR2 is LQKENI. The CDR3 loop is CASSPPTLNTEAFF. DNA of the CDR3: TGTGCCAGCTCACCACCGACCTTAAACACTGAAGCTTTCTTT.

The genes are TRBV28 and TRBJ2-3; weak D call: TRBD1 (5 bases). This CDR3 region has 15 residues. Germline values: CDR1 MDHEN, CDR2 SYDVKM. V gave up 8 bases and J gave up 2 bases, with 17 bases separating them. The CDR3 DNA reads as TGTGCCAGCCCACCCTCAGGGTCAGTCACAGATACGCAGTATTTT. Translated, it gives CASPPSGSVTDTQYF.

The V gene is TRBV19, the J gene TRBJ1-5; 7 bases fit TRBD1. J was trimmed by 7 bases and V by 4 bases; bases with no gene match: 7. Germline V gene sequence: CDR1 LNHDA, CDR2 SQIVND (reference sequence). The CDR3 covers 14 residues. CDR3 DNA sequence: TGTGCCAGTAGTACCCGACAGGGAGGCCAGCCCCAGCATTTT. Translating it yields CASSTRQGGQPQHF.

This clone appeared a single time. The chain links TRBV18 to TRBJ2-5; possible D gene TRBD1, 5 bases. This CDR3 is 14 amino acids long. Germline CDR1 KGHSH, CDR2 LQKENI. Trimming left V 5 bases short and J 5 bases short, with 15 bases between. The CDR3 sequence is CASSDPGNRETQYF. DNA of the CDR3: TGTGCCAGCTCAGACCCAGGGAACCGGGAGACCCAGTACTTC.

V usage is TRBV28 and J usage is TRBJ2-7; TRBD2 might be the D (6 bases). The CDR3 is 16 amino acids. V was cut by 6 bases and J by 3 bases, with 21 bases left in between. The germline V gene has CDR1 MDHEN and CDR2 SYDVKM. The CDR3 DNA reads as TGTGCCAGCAGATTGCCGGCGGGGCGAGATATCTACGAGCAGTACTTC. This gives the protein CASRLPAGRDIYEQYF.

V usage is TRBV30 and J usage is TRBJ2-7; D remains ambiguous. Per germline, CDR1 GTSNPN and CDR2 SVGIG (reference sequence). The CDR3 length is 14 residues. The V end was cut by 0 bases, the J end by 3 bases, with 12 bases between. The CDR3 spells CAWSVHRVYYEQYF. In DNA, the CDR3 is TGTGCCTGGAGTGTACATCGGGTCTACTACGAGCAGTACTTC.

V usage is TRBV7-8 and J usage is TRBJ2-7; TRBD2 might be the D (6 bases). V was clipped by 5 bases and J by 3 bases, with 17 bases between them. This CDR3 comprises 15 residues. Germline CDR1 and CDR2: SGHVS and FQNEAQ. The CDR3 here is CASSPRRDSNYEQYF. In DNA form, the CDR3 reads TGTGCCAGCAGCCCCAGGAGGGACTCGAACTACGAGCAGTACTTC.